The rows below give T cell receptor beta chains drawn from one sample of a study of blood T cell repertoires in COVID-19. This table comes from immunoSEQ multiplex PCR, and its TCRdb copy is limited to in-frame clones, with some not included. The table includes 100,000 to 120,000 clones, around 76% detected once. The sequenced material came from peripheral blood. These receptors originate from a woman aged 70-85 years with acute or convalescent COVID-19. Each CDR3 is given with its conserved first and last residue. D genes are given only for firm matches. Where a row states a size, it is once, few, many or the class of an expanded clone; other rows omit it.

D: .; J: TRBJ1-2; size: once; V: TRBV7-2; CDR3: CASSLAGVDGYTF; DNA: TGTGCCAGCAGCCTCGCGGGGGTTGATGGCTACACCTTC
D: .; J: TRBJ1-5; size: .; V: TRBV18; CDR3: CASSGDSNQPQHF; DNA: TGTGCCAGCTCGGGAGATAGCAATCAGCCCCAGCATTTT
D: .; J: TRBJ2-7; size: .; V: TRBV5-5; CDR3: CASSSRGSYEQYF; DNA: TGTGCCAGCAGCTCGCGGGGCTCCTACGAGCAGTACTTC
D: TRBD1; J: TRBJ1-2; size: .; V: TRBV4-1; CDR3: CASSTRTGEGGSYGYTF; DNA: TGCGCCAGCAGCACCCGCACAGGGGAAGGGGGAAGCTATGGCTACACCTTC
D: .; J: TRBJ2-1; size: .; V: TRBV6-2/TRBV6-3; CDR3: CASSKQGPLNEQFF; DNA: TGTGCCAGCAGTAAACAGGGTCCTTTGAATGAGCAGTTCTTC
D: .; J: TRBJ1-6; size: .; V: TRBV6-1; CDR3: CASSEAGGSPLHF; DNA: TGTGCCAGCAGTGAAGCGGGGGGTTCACCCCTCCACTTT
D: TRBD2; J: TRBJ2-1; size: .; V: TRBV6-6; CDR3: CASSRLAGQGNEQFF; DNA: TGTGCCAGCAGCAGACTAGCGGGGCAAGGGAATGAGCAGTTCTTC
D: .; J: TRBJ1-2; size: .; V: TRBV19; CDR3: CASSIRDTIYGYTF; DNA: TGTGCCAGTAGTATCCGGGACACCATCTATGGCTACACCTTC
D: TRBD2; J: TRBJ2-1; size: .; V: TRBV7-8; CDR3: CASSPSGGAYNEQFF; DNA: TGTGCCAGCAGCCCTAGCGGGGGGGCCTACAATGAGCAGTTCTTC
D: .; J: TRBJ2-2; size: .; V: TRBV19; CDR3: CASKGDNTGELFF; DNA: TGTGCCAGTAAGGGGGATAACACCGGGGAGCTGTTTTTT
D: TRBD1; J: TRBJ1-5; size: .; V: TRBV30; CDR3: CAWSKTGGGNQPQHF; DNA: TGTGCCTGGAGTAAGACAGGGGGGGGCAATCAGCCCCAGCATTTT
D: TRBD2; J: TRBJ2-3; size: .; V: TRBV29-1; CDR3: CSVDTSGGRSTDTQYF; DNA: TGCAGCGTTGACACTAGCGGGGGGCGTAGCACAGATACGCAGTATTTT
D: .; J: TRBJ1-5; size: .; V: TRBV3-1/TRBV3-2; CDR3: CAPKVEDVSRTSPGGQPQHF; DNA: TGTGCCCCCAAGGTTGAGGACGTTTCACGCACCTCTCCGGGGGGTCAGCCCCAGCATTTT
D: TRBD1; J: TRBJ1-3; size: .; V: TRBV19; CDR3: CASSGQGVADGSGNTIYF; DNA: TGTGCCAGTAGTGGGCAGGGGGTAGCGGATGGGTCTGGAAACACCATATATTTT
D: .; J: TRBJ1-1; size: once; V: TRBV7-2; CDR3: CASSDRALNTEAFF; DNA: TGTGCCAGCAGCGACAGAGCGCTAAACACTGAAGCTTTCTTT
D: TRBD1; J: TRBJ1-3; size: .; V: TRBV6-5; CDR3: CAADRDSSGNTIYF; DNA: TGTGCCGCTGACCGGGACAGCTCAGGAAACACCATATATTTT
D: TRBD1; J: TRBJ2-3; size: .; V: TRBV19; CDR3: CASRITGADTQYF; DNA: TGTGCCAGTAGAATAACAGGGGCAGATACGCAGTATTTT
D: .; J: TRBJ1-1; size: .; V: TRBV5-1; CDR3: CASSSRGMDTEAFF; DNA: TGCGCCAGCAGCTCCAGGGGAATGGACACTGAAGCTTTCTTT
D: .; J: TRBJ2-1; size: .; V: TRBV4-2; CDR3: CASSQGHGGSSYNEQFF; DNA: TGTGCCAGCAGCCAAGGCCATGGGGGGAGCTCCTACAATGAGCAGTTCTTC
D: TRBD1; J: TRBJ2-7; size: .; V: TRBV20-1; CDR3: CSASGRAGQGIHEQYF; DNA: TGCAGTGCTAGTGGGCGGGCCGGACAGGGGATCCACGAGCAGTACTTC
D: TRBD2; J: TRBJ2-7; size: once; V: TRBV7-9; CDR3: CASSFSGLIYEQYF; DNA: TGTGCCAGCAGCTTTAGCGGGCTTATCTACGAGCAGTACTTC
D: .; J: TRBJ1-1; size: .; V: TRBV18; CDR3: CASSAGGADTEAFF; DNA: TGTGCCAGCTCAGCGGGGGGCGCGGACACTGAAGCTTTCTTT
D: TRBD2; J: TRBJ2-3; size: .; V: TRBV7-2; CDR3: CASSYGGGFSTDTQYF; DNA: TGTGCCAGCAGCTATGGGGGGGGATTTAGCACAGATACGCAGTATTTT
D: TRBD1; J: TRBJ2-4; size: .; V: TRBV5-4; CDR3: CASSLQGAGIGIQYF; DNA: TGTGCCAGCAGCTTACAGGGGGCCGGTATAGGCATTCAGTACTTC
D: TRBD2; J: TRBJ2-3; size: .; V: TRBV7-9; CDR3: CASSSGTSGGHWGSDTQYF; DNA: TGTGCCAGCAGCTCGGGGACTAGCGGGGGCCATTGGGGATCAGATACGCAGTATTTT
D: .; J: TRBJ2-6; size: once; V: TRBV5-4; CDR3: CASSLGTTLSGANVLTF; DNA: TGTGCCAGCAGCTTGGGGACAACGCTCTCTGGGGCCAACGTCCTGACTTTC
D: .; J: TRBJ1-5; size: .; V: TRBV6-2/TRBV6-3; CDR3: CASSRGGAQSNQPQHF; DNA: TGTGCCAGCAGTCGAGGGGGGGCTCAAAGCAATCAGCCCCAGCATTTT
D: .; J: TRBJ2-2; size: .; V: TRBV24-1; CDR3: CATSDPRANTGELFF; DNA: TGTGCCACCAGTGACCCGCGCGCAAACACCGGGGAGCTGTTTTTT
D: .; J: TRBJ1-1; size: many; V: TRBV30; CDR3: CAWSQQLNTEAFF; DNA: TGTGCCTGGAGTCAACAGTTGAACACTGAAGCTTTCTTT
D: .; J: TRBJ2-7; size: .; V: TRBV21-1; CDR3: CASSKFPPTRPRGYEQYF; DNA: TGTGCCAGCAGCAAATTCCCACCGACCCGACCTAGGGGATACGAGCAGTACTTC
D: .; J: TRBJ2-5; size: .; V: TRBV5-1; CDR3: CASSRMGGQETQYF; DNA: TGCGCCAGCAGCCGAATGGGCGGGCAAGAGACCCAGTACTTC
D: .; J: TRBJ2-1; size: .; V: TRBV30; CDR3: CAWTYLLSFNEQFF; DNA: TGTGCCTGGACCTACTTGCTATCCTTCAATGAGCAGTTCTTC
D: .; J: TRBJ1-5; size: .; V: TRBV30; CDR3: CAWSVGGHFPSNQPQHF; DNA: TGTGCCTGGAGTGTAGGTGGACATTTCCCTAGCAATCAGCCCCAGCATTTT
D: .; J: TRBJ2-2; size: many; V: TRBV24-1; CDR3: CATSDGVPGELFF; DNA: TGTGCCACCAGTGACGGGGTACCCGGGGAGCTGTTTTTT
D: .; J: TRBJ2-7; size: .; V: TRBV10-1; CDR3: CASSEGAQGSYEQYF; DNA: TGCGCCAGCAGTGAGGGGGCCCAAGGTTCCTACGAGCAGTACTTC
D: .; J: TRBJ1-1; size: few; V: TRBV18; CDR3: CASSPGLDTEAFF; DNA: TGTGCCAGCTCACCAGGGCTGGACACTGAAGCTTTCTTT
D: .; J: TRBJ2-6; size: .; V: TRBV12-3/TRBV12-4; CDR3: CASRAPGANVLTF; DNA: TGTGCCAGCAGGGCCCCTGGGGCCAACGTCCTGACTTTC
D: TRBD1; J: TRBJ1-3; size: .; V: TRBV28; CDR3: CASSRDRGNTIYF; DNA: TGTGCCAGCAGCCGGGACAGAGGAAACACCATATATTTT
D: TRBD1; J: TRBJ2-1; size: few; V: TRBV27; CDR3: CASGIVSLGGAGSYNEQFF; DNA: TGTGCCAGCGGAATTGTGTCGTTAGGGGGCGCGGGTTCCTACAATGAGCAGTTCTTC
D: TRBD1; J: TRBJ1-4; size: .; V: TRBV19; CDR3: CASSPGTGPTTNEKLFF; DNA: TGTGCCAGTAGTCCGGGGACAGGGCCTACAACTAATGAAAAACTGTTTTTT
D: TRBD2; J: TRBJ2-7; size: .; V: TRBV6-6; CDR3: CASSSSGDTYEQYF; DNA: TGTGCCAGCAGTTCTAGCGGGGACACCTACGAGCAGTACTTC
D: TRBD1; J: TRBJ1-2; size: once; V: TRBV3-1/TRBV3-2; CDR3: CASSQPAGDRRANYGYTF; DNA: TGTGCCAGCAGCCAGCCCGCTGGGGACAGGCGAGCCAACTATGGCTACACCTTC
D: .; J: TRBJ2-7; size: .; V: TRBV9; CDR3: CASSAQTTSHEQYF; DNA: TGTGCCAGCAGCGCCCAGACAACCTCCCACGAGCAGTACTTC
D: .; J: TRBJ2-3; size: once; V: TRBV27; CDR3: CASMKLRTDTQYF; DNA: TGTGCCAGCATGAAGCTCCGCACAGATACGCAGTATTTT
D: .; J: TRBJ1-3; size: few; V: TRBV7-9; CDR3: CASSLDSGGAYGNTIYF; DNA: TGTGCCAGCAGCTTAGACTCTGGGGGCGCGTATGGAAACACCATATATTTT
D: .; J: TRBJ1-2; size: .; V: TRBV29-1; CDR3: CSVEPTANYGYTF; DNA: TGCAGCGTTGAGCCGACAGCTAACTATGGCTACACCTTC
D: .; J: TRBJ1-5; size: .; V: TRBV3-1/TRBV3-2; CDR3: CASSQDTNQPQHF; DNA: TGTGCCAGCAGCCAAGACACAAATCAGCCCCAGCATTTT
D: .; J: TRBJ2-2; size: .; V: TRBV6-2/TRBV6-3; CDR3: CASSYSRVRGTGELFF; DNA: TGTGCCAGCAGTTACTCGAGGGTGCGTGGCACCGGGGAGCTGTTTTTT
D: .; J: TRBJ1-5; size: .; V: TRBV6-2/TRBV6-3; CDR3: CASSPELSYQGPQHF; DNA: TGTGCCAGCAGCCCGGAACTCAGCTATCAGGGGCCCCAGCATTTT
D: .; J: TRBJ2-2; size: few; V: TRBV29-1; CDR3: CSVKSVAGRTGELFF; DNA: TGCAGCGTTAAGTCCGTGGCAGGGCGGACCGGGGAGCTGTTTTTT
D: .; J: TRBJ2-7; size: .; V: TRBV18; CDR3: CASSPLYEQYF; DNA: TGTGCCAGCTCACCTCTCTACGAGCAGTACTTC
D: TRBD1; J: TRBJ1-5; size: .; V: TRBV7-8; CDR3: CASSSGTGRVLRGQPQHF; DNA: TGTGCCAGCAGCTCCGGGACAGGGAGAGTTCTGCGCGGTCAGCCCCAGCATTTT
D: .; J: TRBJ1-1; size: .; V: TRBV9; CDR3: CASSVAQGNKNTEAFF; DNA: TGTGCCAGCAGCGTAGCTCAGGGGAATAAGAACACTGAAGCTTTCTTT
D: .; J: TRBJ1-4; size: .; V: TRBV24-1; CDR3: CATSDPKTGRNEKLFF; DNA: TGTGCCACCAGTGATCCCAAGACAGGACGTAATGAAAAACTGTTTTTT
D: TRBD1; J: TRBJ2-5; size: .; V: TRBV10-1; CDR3: CASSESQGARETQYF; DNA: TGCGCCAGCAGTGAGTCCCAGGGGGCCAGAGAGACCCAGTACTTC